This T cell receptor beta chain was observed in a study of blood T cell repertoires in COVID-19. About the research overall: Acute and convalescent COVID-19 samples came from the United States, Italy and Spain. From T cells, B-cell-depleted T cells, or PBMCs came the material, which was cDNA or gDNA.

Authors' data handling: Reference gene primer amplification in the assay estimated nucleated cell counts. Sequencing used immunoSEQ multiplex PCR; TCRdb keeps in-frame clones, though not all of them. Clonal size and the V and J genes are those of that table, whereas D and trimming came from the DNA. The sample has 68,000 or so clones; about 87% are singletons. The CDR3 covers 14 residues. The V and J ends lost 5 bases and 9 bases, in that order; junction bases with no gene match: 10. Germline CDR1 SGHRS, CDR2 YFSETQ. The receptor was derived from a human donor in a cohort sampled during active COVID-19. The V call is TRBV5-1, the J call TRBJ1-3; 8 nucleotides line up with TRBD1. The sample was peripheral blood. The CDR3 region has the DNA TGCGCCAGCAGAAAGGGACAGGCAGGGAGCACCATATATTTT. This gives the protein CASRKGQAGSTIYF.